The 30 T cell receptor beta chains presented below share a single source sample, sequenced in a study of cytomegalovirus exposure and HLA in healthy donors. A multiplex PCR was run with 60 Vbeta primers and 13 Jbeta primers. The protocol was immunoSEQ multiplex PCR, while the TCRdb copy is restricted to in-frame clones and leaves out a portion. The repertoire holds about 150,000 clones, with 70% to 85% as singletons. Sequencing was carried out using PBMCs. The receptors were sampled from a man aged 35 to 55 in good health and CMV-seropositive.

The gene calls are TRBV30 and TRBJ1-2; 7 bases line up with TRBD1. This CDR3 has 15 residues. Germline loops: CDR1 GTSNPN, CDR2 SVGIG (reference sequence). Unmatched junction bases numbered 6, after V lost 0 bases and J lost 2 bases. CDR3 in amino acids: CAWSVGGAQNYGYTF. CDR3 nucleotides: TGTGCCTGGAGTGTAGGGGGCGCGCAGAACTATGGCTACACCTTC.

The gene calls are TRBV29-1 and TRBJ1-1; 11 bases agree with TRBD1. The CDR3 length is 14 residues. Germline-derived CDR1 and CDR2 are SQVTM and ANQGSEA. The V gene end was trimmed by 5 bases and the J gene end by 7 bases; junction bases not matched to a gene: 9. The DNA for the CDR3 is TGCAGCGTTCTTGAGGACAGGGGGCGCGGTGAAGCTTTCTTT. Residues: CSVLEDRGRGEAFF.

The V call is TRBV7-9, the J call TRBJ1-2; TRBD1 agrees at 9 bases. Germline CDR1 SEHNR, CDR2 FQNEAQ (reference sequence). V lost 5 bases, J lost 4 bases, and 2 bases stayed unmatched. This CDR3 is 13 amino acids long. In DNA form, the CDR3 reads TGTGCCAGCAGCCGGGACAGGGTCTATGGCTACACCTTC. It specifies CASSRDRVYGYTF.

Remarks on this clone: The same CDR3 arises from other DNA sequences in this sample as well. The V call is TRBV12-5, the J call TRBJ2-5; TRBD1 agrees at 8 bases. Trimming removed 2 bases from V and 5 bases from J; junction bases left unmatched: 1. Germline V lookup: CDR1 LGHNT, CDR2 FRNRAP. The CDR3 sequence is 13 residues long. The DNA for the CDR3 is TGTGCTAGTGGTTTGAGGGACAGGGAGACCCAGTACTTC. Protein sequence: CASGLRDRETQYF.

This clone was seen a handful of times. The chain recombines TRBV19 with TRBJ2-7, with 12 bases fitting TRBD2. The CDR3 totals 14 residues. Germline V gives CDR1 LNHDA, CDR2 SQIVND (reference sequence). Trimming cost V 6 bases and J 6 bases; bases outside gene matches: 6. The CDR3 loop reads CASSPGLAGFEQYF. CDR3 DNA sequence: TGTGCCAGTAGCCCGGGACTAGCGGGTTTCGAGCAGTACTTC.

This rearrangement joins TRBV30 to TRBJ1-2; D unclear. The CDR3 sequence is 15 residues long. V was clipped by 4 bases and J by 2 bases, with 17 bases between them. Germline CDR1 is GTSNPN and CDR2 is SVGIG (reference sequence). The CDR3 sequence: CAWTTFGRRNYGYTF. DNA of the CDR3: TGTGCCTGGACCACTTTCGGGAGGAGAAACTATGGCTACACCTTC.

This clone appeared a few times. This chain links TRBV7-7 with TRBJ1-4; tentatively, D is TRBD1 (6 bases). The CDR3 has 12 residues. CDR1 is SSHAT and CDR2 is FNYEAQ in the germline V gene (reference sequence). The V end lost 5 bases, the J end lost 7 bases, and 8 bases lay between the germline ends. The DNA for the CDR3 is TGTGCCAGCAGCGGGGGGGCTGAAAAACTGTTTTTT. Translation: CASSGGAEKLFF.

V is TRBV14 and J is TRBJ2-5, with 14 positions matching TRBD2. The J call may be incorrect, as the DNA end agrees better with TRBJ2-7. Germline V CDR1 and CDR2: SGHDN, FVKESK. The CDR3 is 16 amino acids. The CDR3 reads CASSQGLAGGLHEQYF. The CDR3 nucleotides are TGTGCCAGCAGCCAAGGACTAGCGGGAGGGCTCCACGAGCAGTACTTC.

As DNA, the CDR3 is TGTGCCAGCAGTGAACCAGGGCTCAATGAAAAACTGTTTTTT. This encodes CASSEPGLNEKLFF. This chain joins TRBV25-1 and TRBJ1-4, with D perhaps matching TRBD1 (5 bases). CDR1 is MGHDK, CDR2 SYGVNS, per germline. The CDR3 has 14 residues. V lost 2 bases, J lost 5 bases, and 9 bases lay in between. The full variable domain, rest sourced from reference TRBV25-1 and TRBJ1-4, is EADIYQTPRYLVIGTGKKITLECSQTMGHDKMYWYQQDPGMELHLIHYSYGVNSTEKGDLSSESTVSRIRTEHFPLTLESARPSHTSQYLCASSEPGLNEKLFFGSGTQLSVL.

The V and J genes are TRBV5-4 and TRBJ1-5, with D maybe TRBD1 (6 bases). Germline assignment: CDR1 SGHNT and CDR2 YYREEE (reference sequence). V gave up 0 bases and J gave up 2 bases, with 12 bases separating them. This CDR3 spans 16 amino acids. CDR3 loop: CASSLDGQGRNQPQHF. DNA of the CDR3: TGTGCCAGCAGCTTGGACGGGCAGGGGCGCAATCAGCCCCAGCATTTT.

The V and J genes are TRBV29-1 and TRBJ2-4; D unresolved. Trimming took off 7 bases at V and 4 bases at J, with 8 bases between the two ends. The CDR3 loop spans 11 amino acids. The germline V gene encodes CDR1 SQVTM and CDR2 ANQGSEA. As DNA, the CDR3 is TGCAGCGGGGCGTGGAAAAACATTCAGTACTTC. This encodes CSGAWKNIQYF.

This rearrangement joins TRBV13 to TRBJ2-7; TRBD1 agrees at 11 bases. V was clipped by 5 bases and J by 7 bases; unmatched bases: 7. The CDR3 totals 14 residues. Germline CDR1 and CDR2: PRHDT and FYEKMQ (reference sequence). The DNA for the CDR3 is TGTGCCAGCAGCGACCGGGACAGGGGGAGGGAGCAGTACTTC. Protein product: CASSDRDRGREQYF.

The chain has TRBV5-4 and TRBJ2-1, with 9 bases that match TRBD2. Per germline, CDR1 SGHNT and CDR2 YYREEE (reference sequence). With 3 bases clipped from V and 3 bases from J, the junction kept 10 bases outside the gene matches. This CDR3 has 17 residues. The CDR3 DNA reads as TGTGCCAGCAGCTCTGGGACTAGCTTCTCATTCTACAATGAGCAGTTCTTC. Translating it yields CASSSGTSFSFYNEQFF.

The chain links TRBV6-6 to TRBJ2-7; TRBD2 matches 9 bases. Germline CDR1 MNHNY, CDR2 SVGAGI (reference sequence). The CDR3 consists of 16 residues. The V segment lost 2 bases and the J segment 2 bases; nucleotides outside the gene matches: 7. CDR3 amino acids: CASSYPRTSDTYEQYF. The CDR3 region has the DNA TGTGCCAGCAGTTACCCTCGGACTAGCGATACCTACGAGCAGTACTTC.

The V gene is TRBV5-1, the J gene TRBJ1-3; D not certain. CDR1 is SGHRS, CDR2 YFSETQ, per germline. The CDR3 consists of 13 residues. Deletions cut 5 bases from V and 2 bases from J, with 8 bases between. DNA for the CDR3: TGCGCCAGCAGTCAGGCAGCTGGAAACACCATATATTTT. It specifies CASSQAAGNTIYF.

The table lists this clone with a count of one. DNA for the CDR3: TGTGCCAGTAGTATCGTCCTAGCGGGGTCATACAATGAGCAGTTCTTC. Amino acid sequence: CASSIVLAGSYNEQFF. The genes are TRBV19 and TRBJ2-1, with 9 bases lining up with TRBD2. Trimming at V came to 3 bases and at J to 4 bases, leaving 7 bases not matched to a gene. Germline V gene lookup returns CDR1 LNHDA and CDR2 SQIVND (reference sequence). This CDR3 has 16 residues.

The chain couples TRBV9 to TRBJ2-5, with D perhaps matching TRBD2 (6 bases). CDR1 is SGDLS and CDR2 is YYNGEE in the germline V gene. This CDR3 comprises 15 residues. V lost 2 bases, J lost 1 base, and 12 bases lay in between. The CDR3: CASSVGGNIQETQYF. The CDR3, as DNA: TGTGCCAGCAGCGTGGGGGGAAACATCCAAGAGACCCAGTACTTC.

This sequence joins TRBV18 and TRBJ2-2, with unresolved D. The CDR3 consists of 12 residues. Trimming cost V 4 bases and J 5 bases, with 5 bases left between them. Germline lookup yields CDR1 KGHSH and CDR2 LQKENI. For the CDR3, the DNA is TGTGCCAGCTCACGCAGTACCGGGGAGCTGTTTTTT. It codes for CASSRSTGELFF.

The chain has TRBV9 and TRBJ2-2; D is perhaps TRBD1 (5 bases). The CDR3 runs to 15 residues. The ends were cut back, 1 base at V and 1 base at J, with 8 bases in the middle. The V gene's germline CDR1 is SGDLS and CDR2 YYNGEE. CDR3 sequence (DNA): TGTGCCAGCAGCGTAAGCCAGGGGAACACCGGGGAGCTGTTTTTT. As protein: CASSVSQGNTGELFF.

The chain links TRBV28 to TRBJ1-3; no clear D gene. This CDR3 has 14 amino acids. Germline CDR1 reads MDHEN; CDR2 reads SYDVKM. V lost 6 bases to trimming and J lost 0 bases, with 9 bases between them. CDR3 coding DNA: TGTGCCAGCAGCCCCGGAGACTCTGGAAACACCATATATTTT. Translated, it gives CASSPGDSGNTIYF.

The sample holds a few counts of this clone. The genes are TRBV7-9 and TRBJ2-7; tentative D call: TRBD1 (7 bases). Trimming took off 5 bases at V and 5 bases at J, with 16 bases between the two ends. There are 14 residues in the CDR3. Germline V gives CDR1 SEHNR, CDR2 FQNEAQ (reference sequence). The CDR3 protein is CASSPRQGGDEQYF. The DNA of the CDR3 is TGTGCCAGCAGCCCCAGACAGGGAGGCGACGAGCAGTACTTC.

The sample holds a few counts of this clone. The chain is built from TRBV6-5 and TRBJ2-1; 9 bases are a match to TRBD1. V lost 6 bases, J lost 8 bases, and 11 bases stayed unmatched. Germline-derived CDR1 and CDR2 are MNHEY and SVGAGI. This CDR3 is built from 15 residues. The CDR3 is CASRLRDRVFHEQFF. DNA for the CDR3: TGTGCCAGCAGACTCCGGGACAGGGTTTTTCATGAGCAGTTCTTC.

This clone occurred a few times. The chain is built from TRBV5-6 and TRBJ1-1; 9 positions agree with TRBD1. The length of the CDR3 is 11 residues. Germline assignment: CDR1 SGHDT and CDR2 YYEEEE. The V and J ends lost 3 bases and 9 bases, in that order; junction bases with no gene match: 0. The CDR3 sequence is CASSYRGQAFF. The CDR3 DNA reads TGTGCCAGCAGCTACAGGGGGCAAGCTTTCTTT.

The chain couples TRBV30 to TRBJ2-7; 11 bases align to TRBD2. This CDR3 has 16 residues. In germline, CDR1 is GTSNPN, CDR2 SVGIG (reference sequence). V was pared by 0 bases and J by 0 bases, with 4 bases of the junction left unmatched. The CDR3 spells CAWSVILAGGSYEQYF. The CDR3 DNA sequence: TGTGCCTGGAGTGTAATCCTAGCGGGAGGCTCCTACGAGCAGTACTTC.

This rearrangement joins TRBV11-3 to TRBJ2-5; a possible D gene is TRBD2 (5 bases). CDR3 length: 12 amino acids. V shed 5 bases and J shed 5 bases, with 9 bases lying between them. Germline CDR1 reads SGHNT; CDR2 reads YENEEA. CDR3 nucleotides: TGTGCCAGCAGCCCGTCGGGGGAGACCCAGTACTTC. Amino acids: CASSPSGETQYF.

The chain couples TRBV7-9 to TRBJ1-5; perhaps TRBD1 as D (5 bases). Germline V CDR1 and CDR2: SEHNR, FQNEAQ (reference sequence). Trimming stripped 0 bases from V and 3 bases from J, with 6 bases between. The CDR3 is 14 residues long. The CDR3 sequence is CASSLAGDNQPQHF. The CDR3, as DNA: TGTGCCAGCAGCTTAGCAGGGGACAATCAGCCCCAGCATTTT.

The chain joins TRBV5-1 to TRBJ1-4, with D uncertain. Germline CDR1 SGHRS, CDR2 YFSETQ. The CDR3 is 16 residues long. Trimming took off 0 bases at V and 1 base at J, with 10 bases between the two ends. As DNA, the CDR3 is TGCGCCAGCAGCTTGGTGGCGGGAGTAACTAATGAAAAACTGTTTTTT. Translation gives CASSLVAGVTNEKLFF.

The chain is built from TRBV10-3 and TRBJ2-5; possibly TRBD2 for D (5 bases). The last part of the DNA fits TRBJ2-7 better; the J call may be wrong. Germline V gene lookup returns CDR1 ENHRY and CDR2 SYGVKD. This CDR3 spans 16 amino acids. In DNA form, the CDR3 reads TGTGCCATCAGTGAGTCGCGGGCTAGTCTTGCCTACGAGCAGTACTTC. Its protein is CAISESRASLAYEQYF.

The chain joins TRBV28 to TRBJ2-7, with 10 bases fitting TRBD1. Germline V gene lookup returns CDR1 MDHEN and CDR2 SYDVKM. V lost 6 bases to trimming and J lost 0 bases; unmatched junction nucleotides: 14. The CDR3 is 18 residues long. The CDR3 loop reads CASSHRDRGLLFSYEQYF. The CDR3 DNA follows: TGTGCCAGCAGCCACCGGGACAGGGGTCTACTTTTCTCCTACGAGCAGTACTTC. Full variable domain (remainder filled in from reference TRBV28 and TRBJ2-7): DVKVTQSSRYLVKRTGEKVFLECVQDMDHENMFWYRQDPGLGLRLIYFSYDVKMKEKGDIPEGYSVSREKKERFSLILESASTNQTSMYLCASSHRDRGLLFSYEQYFGPGTRLTVT.

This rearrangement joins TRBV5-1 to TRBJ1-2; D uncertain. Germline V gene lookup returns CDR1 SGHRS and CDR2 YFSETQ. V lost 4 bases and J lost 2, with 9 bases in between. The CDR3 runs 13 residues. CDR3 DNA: TGCGCCAGCAGCGGCGGGCAGAACTATGGCTACACCTTC. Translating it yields CASSGGQNYGYTF.